Below are 17 T cell receptor beta chains sequenced from a single sample in a study of blood T cell repertoires in COVID-19. Sequencing used immunoSEQ multiplex PCR; TCRdb keeps in-frame clones, though not all of them. There are about 56,000 clones in the sample; more than 70% occur only once, and around 20% lies in the top ten. The sequenced material came from peripheral blood. The receptors were gathered from a human donor in a cohort sampled during active COVID-19.

The CDR3 sequence: CASSPWTGQNTEAFF. The CDR3, as DNA: TGTGCCAGCAGCCCTTGGACAGGGCAGAACACTGAAGCTTTCTTT. The rearrangement uses TRBV7-8 and TRBJ1-1, with 8 bases matching TRBD1. CDR3 length: 15 residues. Losses at the gene ends were 5 bases for V and 1 base for J; bases not matched to a gene: 6. The germline CDR1 and CDR2 sequences are SGHVS and FQNEAQ.

This rearrangement joins TRBV6-2 or TRBV6-3 to TRBJ1-2; 9 bases agree with TRBD1. The V and J ends lost 6 bases and 8 bases, in that order; junction bases with no gene match: 16. Germline V gene sequence: CDR1 MNHEY, CDR2 SVGEGT. This CDR3 has 16 residues. CDR3 coding DNA: TGTGCCAGCAGCCAACCCCCGGACAGGGGTGGAAACGGCTACACCTTC. Its translation is CASSQPPDRGGNGYTF.

The J gene is TRBJ2-7, the V gene TRBV5-1, with D tentatively TRBD2 (5 bases). The germline CDR1 and CDR2 sequences are SGHRS and YFSETQ. The CDR3 loop spans 12 amino acids. V lost 0 bases and J lost 5, with 6 bases in between. The CDR3: CASSLAGNEQYF. CDR3 DNA: TGCGCCAGCAGCTTGGCCGGGAACGAGCAGTACTTC.

The chain links TRBV12-3 or TRBV12-4 to TRBJ2-3; tentatively, D is TRBD2 (7 bases). Trimming removed 6 bases at V and 2 bases at J, with 9 bases between. CDR3 length: 13 amino acids. As DNA, the CDR3 is TGTGCCAGCAGCGGGGGGCCCACAGATACGCAGTATTTT. This translates into CASSGGPTDTQYF.

V usage is TRBV4-3 and J usage is TRBJ1-1; TRBD1 is a possible D gene (5 bases). The V gene's germline CDR1 is LGHNA and CDR2 YSLEER. V lost 4 bases and J 5 bases, leaving 17 bases between the germline ends. CDR3 length: 15 residues. In DNA form, the CDR3 reads TGCGCCAGCAGCCTCCAAAGCATGGGGGGAACTGAAGCTTTCTTT. Translation gives CASSLQSMGGTEAFF.

This chain links TRBV7-9 with TRBJ2-5; D unresolved. CDR1 is SEHNR and CDR2 is FQNEAQ in the germline V gene (reference sequence). CDR3 length: 16 residues. Trimming pared 1 base from V and 2 bases from J, leaving 14 bases between. The CDR3 DNA follows: TGTGCCAGCAGCTTAGGTCCCAGAAAAAAACAAGAGACCCAGTACTTC. It encodes CASSLGPRKKQETQYF.

The genes are TRBV15 and TRBJ1-4; D gene ambiguous. Trimming took 5 bases from V and 4 from J, leaving 14 bases between them. The germline CDR1 and CDR2 sequences are LNHNV and YYDKDF (reference sequence). This CDR3 is 15 amino acids long. CDR3 nucleotides: TGTGCCACCAGCGACCCGCGGTACGATAATGAAAAACTGTTTTTT. Amino acids: CATSDPRYDNEKLFF.

V gene TRBV7-6 combines with J gene TRBJ1-2; 8 positions match TRBD1. After removal of 0 bases from V and 1 base from J, the junction contained 7 bases not matched to a gene. The V gene's germline CDR1 is SGHVS and CDR2 FNYEAQ. The CDR3 length is 17 residues. As DNA, the CDR3 is TGTGCCAGCAGCTTAGCCCCCCAGGGGGCCGTTAACTATGGCTACACCTTC. Translating it yields CASSLAPQGAVNYGYTF.

V is TRBV9 and J is TRBJ1-1, with D possibly TRBD1 on 6 matching bases. Germline V gene data show CDR1 as SGDLS and CDR2 as YYNGEE. CDR3 size: 15 residues. Trimming removed 4 bases at V and 8 bases at J, with 21 bases between. CDR3 sequence: CASSPRAGEYDEAFF. The CDR3 DNA is TGTGCCAGCAGCCCCCGGGCAGGGGAATACGACGAAGCTTTCTTT.

The genes are TRBV6-2 or TRBV6-3 and TRBJ2-6, with TRBD1 as a possible D gene (5 bases). The CDR3 covers 20 residues. Germline CDR1 and CDR2: MNHEY and SVGEGT. V lost 0 bases and J 0 bases, leaving 18 bases between the germline ends. The CDR3 DNA reads TGTGCCAGCAGTTACTCGACAGTCAGCAGGGCTTACTCTGGGGCCAACGTCCTGACTTTC. The encoded protein is CASSYSTVSRAYSGANVLTF.

The rearrangement links TRBV5-6 to TRBJ2-7; D may be TRBD2 (5 bases). Trimming removed 0 bases at V and 7 bases at J, with 5 bases between. Germline lookup yields CDR1 SGHDT and CDR2 YYEEEE. This CDR3 has 11 amino acids. CDR3: CASSLGGEQYF. CDR3 coding DNA: TGTGCCAGCAGCTTGGGCGGGGAGCAGTACTTC. Based on the CDR3 plus reference TRBV5-6 and TRBJ2-7, the full variable domain is DAGVTQSPTHLIKTRGQQVTLRCSPKSGHDTVSWYQQALGQGPQFIFQYYEEEERQRGNFPDRFSGHQFPNYSSELNVNALLLGDSALYLCASSLGGEQYFGPGTRLTVT.

The J gene is TRBJ1-2, the V gene TRBV27; weak D call: TRBD1 (6 bases). This CDR3 region has 16 residues. Trimming removed 2 bases at V and 8 bases at J, with 21 bases between. Germline V gene data show CDR1 as MNHEY and CDR2 as SMNVEV (reference sequence). The CDR3 DNA reads as TGTGCCAGCAGTTTAATAGGGGACACGGACCCGTCCGGCTACACCTTC. It codes for CASSLIGDTDPSGYTF.

This rearrangement joins TRBV6-2 or TRBV6-3 to TRBJ1-6, with D unclear. The V end lost 2 bases, the J end lost 8 bases, and 4 bases lay between the germline ends. This CDR3 comprises 12 residues. Germline V gives CDR1 MNHEY, CDR2 SVGEGT. For the CDR3, the DNA is TGTGCCAGCAGTTACCAGGATTCACCCCTCCACTTT. Its protein is CASSYQDSPLHF.

The table lists this clone with a few counts. The rearrangement joins TRBV5-6 to TRBJ1-2; no definite D call. Trimming removed 0 bases from V and 5 bases from J, with 11 bases in between. From germline, CDR1 is SGHDT and CDR2 YYEEEE. CDR3 length equals 14 residues. The DNA of the CDR3 is TGTGCCAGCAGCTTGGAGCTCAGCGGTTATGGCTACACCTTC. Translating gives CASSLELSGYGYTF.

The chain links TRBV19 to TRBJ2-7, with D perhaps TRBD1 (5 bases). This CDR3 contains 16 residues. V was trimmed by 3 bases and J by 2 bases, leaving 17 bases between them. The germline CDR1 and CDR2 sequences are LNHDA and SQIVND (reference sequence). The CDR3 loop is CASSIQGYAGTYEQYF. The CDR3 nucleotides read TGTGCCAGTAGTATCCAAGGCTATGCAGGGACCTACGAGCAGTACTTC.

The rearrangement links TRBV3-1 (or the pseudogene TRBV3-2) to TRBJ2-7; tentative D call: TRBD1 (5 bases). V was trimmed by 1 base and J by 4 bases, leaving 14 bases between them. The CDR3 covers 15 residues. Germline assignment: CDR1 LGHDT and CDR2 YNNKEL (reference sequence). CDR3 in amino acids: CASSQGQQLLYEQYF. The CDR3 bases are TGTGCCAGCAGCCAAGGACAGCAGCTTTTATACGAGCAGTACTTC.

This clone was found a few times. This sequence joins TRBV7-2 and TRBJ2-5; the match to TRBD2 covers 10 bases. The CDR3 is 15 amino acids. The germline CDR1 and CDR2 sequences are SGHTA and FQGNSA. J was trimmed by 3 bases and V by 3 bases; bases with no gene match: 4. In DNA form, the CDR3 reads TGTGCCAGCAGCTTCGCTAGCGGGGGTAAAGAGACCCAGTACTTC. It is translated as CASSFASGGKETQYF.